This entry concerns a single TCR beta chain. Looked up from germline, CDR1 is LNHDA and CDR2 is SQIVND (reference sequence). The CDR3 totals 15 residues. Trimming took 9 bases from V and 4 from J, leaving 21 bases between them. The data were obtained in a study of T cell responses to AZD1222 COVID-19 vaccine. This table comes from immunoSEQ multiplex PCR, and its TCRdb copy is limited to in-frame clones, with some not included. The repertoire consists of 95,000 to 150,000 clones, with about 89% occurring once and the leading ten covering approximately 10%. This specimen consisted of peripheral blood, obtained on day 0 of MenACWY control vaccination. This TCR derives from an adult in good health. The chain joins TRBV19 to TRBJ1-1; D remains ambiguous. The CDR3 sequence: CASNFKSQAGTEAFF. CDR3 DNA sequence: TGTGCCAGCAACTTTAAAAGCCAGGCCGGCACTGAAGCTTTCTTT.